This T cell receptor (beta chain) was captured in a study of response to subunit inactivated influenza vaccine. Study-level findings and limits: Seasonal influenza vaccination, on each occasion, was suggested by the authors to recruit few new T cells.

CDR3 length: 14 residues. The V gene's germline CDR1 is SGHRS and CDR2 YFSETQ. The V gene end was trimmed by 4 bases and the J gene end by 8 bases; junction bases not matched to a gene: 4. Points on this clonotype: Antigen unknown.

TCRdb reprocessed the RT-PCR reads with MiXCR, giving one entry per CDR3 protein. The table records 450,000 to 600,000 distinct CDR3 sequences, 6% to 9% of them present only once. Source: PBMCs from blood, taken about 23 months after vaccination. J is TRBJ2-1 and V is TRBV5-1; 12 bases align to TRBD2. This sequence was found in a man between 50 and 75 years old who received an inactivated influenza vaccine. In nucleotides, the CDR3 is TGCGCCAGCAGCACCCGACTAGCGGGGGATGAGCAGTTCTTC. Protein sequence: CASSTRLAGDEQFF.